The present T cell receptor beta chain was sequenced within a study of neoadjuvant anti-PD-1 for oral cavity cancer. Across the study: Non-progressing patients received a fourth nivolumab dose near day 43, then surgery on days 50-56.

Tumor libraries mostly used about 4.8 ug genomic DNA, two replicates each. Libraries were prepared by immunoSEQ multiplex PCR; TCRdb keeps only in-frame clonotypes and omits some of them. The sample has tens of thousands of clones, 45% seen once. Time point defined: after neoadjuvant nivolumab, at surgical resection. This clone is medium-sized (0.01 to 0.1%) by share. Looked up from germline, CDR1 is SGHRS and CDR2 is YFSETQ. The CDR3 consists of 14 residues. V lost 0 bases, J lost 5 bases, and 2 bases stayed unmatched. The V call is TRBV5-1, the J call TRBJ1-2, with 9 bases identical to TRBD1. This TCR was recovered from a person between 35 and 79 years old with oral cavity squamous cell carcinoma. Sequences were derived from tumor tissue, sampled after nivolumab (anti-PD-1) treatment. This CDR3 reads CASSLGTGDYGYTF. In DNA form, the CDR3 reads TGCGCCAGCAGCTTGGGGACAGGGGATTATGGCTACACCTTC.